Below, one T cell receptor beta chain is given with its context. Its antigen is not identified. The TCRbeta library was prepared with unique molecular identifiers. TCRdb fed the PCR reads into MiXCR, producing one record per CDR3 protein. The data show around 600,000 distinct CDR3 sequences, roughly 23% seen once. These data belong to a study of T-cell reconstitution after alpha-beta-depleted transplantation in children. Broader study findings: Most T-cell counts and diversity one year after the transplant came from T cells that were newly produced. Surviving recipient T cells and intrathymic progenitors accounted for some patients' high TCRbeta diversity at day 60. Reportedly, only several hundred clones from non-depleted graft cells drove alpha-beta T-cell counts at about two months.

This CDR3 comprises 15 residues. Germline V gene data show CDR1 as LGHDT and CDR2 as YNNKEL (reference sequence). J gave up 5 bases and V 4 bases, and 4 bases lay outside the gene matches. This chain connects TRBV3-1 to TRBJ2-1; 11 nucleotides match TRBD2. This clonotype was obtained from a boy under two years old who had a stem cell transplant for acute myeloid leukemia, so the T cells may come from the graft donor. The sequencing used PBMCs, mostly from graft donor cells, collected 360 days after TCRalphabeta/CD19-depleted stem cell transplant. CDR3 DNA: TGTGCCAGCAGCCGTAGCGGGGGGGCAAACAATGAGCAGTTCTTC. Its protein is CASSRSGGANNEQFF.